The next 15 T cell receptor beta chains were all read from a single sample in a study of T cell changes during pregnancy in multiple sclerosis. TCRdb keeps only in-frame clones here, not all; method: immunoSEQ multiplex PCR. The table shows approximately 100,000 clones, with approximately 90% occurring only once. The specimen was peripheral blood, collected after pregnancy. All receptors derive from a female donor with multiple sclerosis, enrolled in a pregnancy study.

This sequence joins TRBV9 and TRBJ1-2, with 8 bases identical to TRBD1. With V trimmed by 3 bases and J by 7 bases, 8 bases remained unmatched. From germline, CDR1 is SGDLS and CDR2 YYNGEE. The CDR3 has 14 residues. CDR3 loop: CASSGAGQGGGYTF. The DNA of the CDR3 is TGTGCCAGCAGCGGCGCCGGACAGGGCGGTGGCTACACCTTC.

The V call is TRBV14, the J call TRBJ2-1; 9 bases agree with TRBD1. Trimming cost V 0 bases and J 9 bases; bases outside gene matches: 6. The germline V gene encodes CDR1 SGHDN and CDR2 FVKESK. The CDR3 contains 15 residues. The CDR3 reads CASSQEQDRGVEQFF. CDR3 DNA: TGTGCCAGCAGCCAAGAACAGGACAGGGGAGTTGAGCAGTTCTTC.

The gene calls are TRBV5-1 and TRBJ2-7; D gene uncertain. CDR3 length equals 13 residues. From germline, CDR1 is SGHRS and CDR2 YFSETQ. Deletions cut 1 base from V and 5 bases from J, with 10 bases between. CDR3 loop: CASSLLGPDEQYF. The CDR3 DNA is TGCGCCAGCAGCTTGCTCGGTCCGGACGAGCAGTACTTC.

This sequence joins TRBV2 and TRBJ1-5, with TRBD1 matching over 7 bases. With V trimmed by 6 bases and J by 3 bases, 5 bases remained unmatched. CDR1 is SNHLY, CDR2 FYNNEI, per germline. The CDR3 extends over 14 amino acids. Here the CDR3 DNA reads TGTGCCAGCAGAAGGACAGGTTCCAATCAGCCCCAGCATTTT. This translates into CASRRTGSNQPQHF.

The gene calls are TRBV21-1 and TRBJ2-1; the table assigns TRBD2, which was not confirmed against the DNA. TRBV21-1 is a known pseudogene. This CDR3 has 17 amino acids. CDR3 DNA sequence: TGTGCCAGCAGCCCTCGGACTAGCGGAGGAAAAAACAATGAGCAGTTCTTC. This encodes CASSPRTSGGKNNEQFF.

A single count supports this clone. The chain employs TRBV7-6 and TRBJ2-5; D gene ambiguous. Trimming removed 5 bases from V and 9 bases from J, with 13 bases in between. The CDR3 extends over 12 amino acids. Germline V lookup: CDR1 SGHVS, CDR2 FNYEAQ. Here the CDR3 DNA reads TGTGCCAGCAGCCCCGACGCCCAGGCCCAGTACTTC. Its protein product is CASSPDAQAQYF. Full variable domain (outside the CDR3, taken from reference TRBV7-6 and TRBJ2-5): GAGVSQSPRYKVTKRGQDVALRCDPISGHVSLYWYRQALGQGPEFLTYFNYEAQQDKSGLPNDRFSAERPEGSISTLTIQRTEQRDSAMYRCASSPDAQAQYFGPGTRLLVL.

The rearrangement links TRBV11-2 to TRBJ1-6; 7 bases are a match to TRBD1. Looked up from germline, CDR1 is SGHAT and CDR2 is FQNNGV. J was trimmed by 8 bases and V by 5 bases; bases with no gene match: 9. The CDR3 is 15 amino acids. The CDR3 loop reads CASSPTRQGDSPLHF. CDR3 in DNA: TGTGCCAGCAGCCCTACCCGACAGGGAGATTCACCCCTCCACTTT. Full variable domain (missing parts from reference TRBV11-2 and TRBJ1-6): EAGVAQSPRYKIIEKRQSVAFWCNPISGHATLYWYQQILGQGPKLLIQFQNNGVVDDSQLPKDRFSAERLKGVDSTLKIQPAKLEDSAVYLCASSPTRQGDSPLHFGNGTRLTVT.

This clone was counted a few times. V gene TRBV4-2 combines with J gene TRBJ2-5; weak D call: TRBD2 (6 bases). CDR3 length equals 17 residues. The V and J ends lost 1 base and 2 bases respectively, with 17 bases between them. Germline V gene sequence: CDR1 LGHNA, CDR2 YNFKEQ. The DNA for the CDR3 is TGTGCCAGCAGCCAAGTCCAAGGAACCCGGGGGCAAGAGACCCAGTACTTC. Translating gives CASSQVQGTRGQETQYF.

This rearrangement joins TRBV7-9 to TRBJ1-1, with D possibly TRBD1 on 6 matching bases. Trimming stripped 1 base from V and 1 base from J, with 13 bases between. Germline V CDR1 and CDR2: SEHNR, FQNEAQ (reference sequence). This CDR3 has 16 residues. In DNA form, the CDR3 reads TGTGCCAGCAGCTTAGAAGGGGGAAGGAGGAACACTGAAGCTTTCTTT. Its protein product is CASSLEGGRRNTEAFF.

The V and J genes are TRBV6-1 and TRBJ1-6; D possibly corresponds to TRBD1 (5 bases). V lost 8 bases and J lost 3, with 14 bases in between. The CDR3 is 15 amino acids. Germline V gene lookup returns CDR1 MNHNS and CDR2 SASEGT. The DNA of the CDR3 is TGTGCCAGCTTGGTACAGGCGAACTATAATTCACCCCTCCACTTT. Residues: CASLVQANYNSPLHF.

V usage is TRBV6-5 and J usage is TRBJ1-1, with D maybe TRBD1 (6 bases). The germline V gene has CDR1 MNHEY and CDR2 SVGAGI. The V gene lost 3 bases and the J gene lost 4 bases, with 18 bases spanning the gap. There are 16 residues in the CDR3. In DNA form, the CDR3 reads TGTGCCAGCAGTTATATATCACAGGGTCGCGGCACTGAAGCTTTCTTT. Amino acid sequence: CASSYISQGRGTEAFF.

The chain has TRBV19 and TRBJ2-3; 7 bases match TRBD2. The CDR3 is 16 residues long. From germline, CDR1 is LNHDA and CDR2 SQIVND (reference sequence). The J segment lost 3 bases and the V segment lost 9 bases, leaving 15 bases of the junction unmatched. In DNA, the CDR3 is TGTGCCAGCCCCCCGGGCGGGGAGGGCGGTACAGATACGCAGTATTTT. Its protein product is CASPPGGEGGTDTQYF.

The rearrangement links TRBV10-3 to TRBJ1-6; 10 bases are shared with TRBD1. The CDR3 loop spans 16 amino acids. V lost 10 bases and J lost 1; bases outside the gene matches: 7. The germline CDR1 and CDR2 sequences are ENHRY and SYGVKD. For the CDR3, the DNA is TGTGCCACCCAAGGGACAGGGGTTTCCTATAATTCACCCCTCCACTTT. As protein: CATQGTGVSYNSPLHF.

The chain employs TRBV4-2 and TRBJ2-3; 10 nucleotides match TRBD2. There are 18 residues in the CDR3. Trimming at V came to 0 bases and at J to 5 bases, leaving 11 bases not matched to a gene. CDR1 and CDR2 from the germline V gene are LGHNA and YNFKEQ. In DNA form, the CDR3 reads TGTGCCAGCAGCCAAGATGGGGCCAGCGGGGGGGCGGTAGATACGCAGTATTTT. Protein sequence: CASSQDGASGGAVDTQYF.

The chain carries TRBV5-1 and TRBJ1-4, with D possibly TRBD1 on 6 matching bases. The ends were cut back, 2 bases at V and 12 bases at J, with 23 bases in the middle. The CDR3 runs 16 residues. CDR1 and CDR2 from the germline V gene are SGHRS and YFSETQ. This CDR3 is CASSFELGTFDRELFF. The CDR3 nucleotides read TGCGCCAGCAGCTTTGAACTGGGGACATTTGATCGGGAACTGTTTTTT.